This TCR gamma chain was recorded in a study of gamma-delta T cells after stem cell transplantation. CDR3 length: 14 residues. Germline V gene data show CDR1 as VTNTFY and CDR2 as YDVSTARD (reference sequence). V was clipped by 3 bases and J by 0 bases; unmatched bases: 5. This clone is termed medium-sized (0.01 to 0.1%). TCRdb re-called the RT-PCR reads via CATT. The sample has 1,700 or so gamma-chain clones; roughly 3% are singletons. Sequencing input: gamma-delta T cells. The sequence came from a human donor. It is not recorded whose cells these are; they may come from a transplant donor. The rearrangement uses TRGV3 and TRGJ1 or TRGJ2. The chain's CDR3 is CATWDGLNYYKKLF. Here the CDR3 DNA reads TGTGCCACCTGGGACGGACTGAATTATTATAAGAAACTCTTT.